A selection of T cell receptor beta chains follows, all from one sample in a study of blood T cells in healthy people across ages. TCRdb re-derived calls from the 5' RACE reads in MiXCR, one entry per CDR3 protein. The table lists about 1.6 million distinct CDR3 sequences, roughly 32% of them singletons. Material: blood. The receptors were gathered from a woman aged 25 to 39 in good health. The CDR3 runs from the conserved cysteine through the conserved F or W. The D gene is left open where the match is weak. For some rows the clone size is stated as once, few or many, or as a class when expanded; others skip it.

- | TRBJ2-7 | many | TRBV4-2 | CASSQAGSIEQYF | TGTGCCAGCAGCCAAGCTGGGAGTATCGAGCAGTACTTC
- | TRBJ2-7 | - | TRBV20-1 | CSAYRQGTSEQYF | TGCAGTGCTTATAGACAGGGGACTAGCGAGCAGTACTTC
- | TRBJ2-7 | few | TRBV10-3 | CAISRTSSSYEQYF | TGTGCCATCAGTCGTACATCAAGCTCCTACGAGCAGTACTTC
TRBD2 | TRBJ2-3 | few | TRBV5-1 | CASSKGLAGGFGTDTQYF | TGCGCCAGCAGCAAGGGACTAGCGGGAGGTTTCGGCACAGATACGCAGTATTTT
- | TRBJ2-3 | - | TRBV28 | CASSFMGYTDTQYF | TGTGCCAGCAGTTTTATGGGTTACACAGATACGCAGTATTTT
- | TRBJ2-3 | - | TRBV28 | CASTRWPTSTDTQYF | TGTGCCAGCACCCGGTGGCCAACTAGCACAGATACGCAGTATTTT
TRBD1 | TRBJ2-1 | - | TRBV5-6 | CASSLLGTGVYEQFF | TGTGCCAGCAGCTTGTTGGGGACAGGGGTCTATGAGCAGTTCTTC
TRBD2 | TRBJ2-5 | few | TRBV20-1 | CSGVAGGIQETQYF | TGCAGTGGAGTAGCGGGAGGCATCCAAGAGACCCAGTACTTC
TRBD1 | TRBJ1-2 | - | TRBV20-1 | CSAEDRAYGYTF | TGCAGTGCGGAAGACAGGGCCTATGGCTACACCTTC
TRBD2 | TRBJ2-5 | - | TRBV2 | CASSGVAGEGETQYF | TGTGCCAGCAGTGGAGTAGCGGGAGAGGGAGAGACCCAGTACTTC
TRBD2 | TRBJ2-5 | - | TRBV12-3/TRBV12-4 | CASSLNGRETQYF | TGTGCCAGCAGTTTGAACGGGAGGGAGACCCAGTACTTC
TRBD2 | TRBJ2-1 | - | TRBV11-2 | CASSIAGAYNEQFF | TGTGCCAGCAGCATAGCGGGGGCCTACAATGAGCAGTTCTTC
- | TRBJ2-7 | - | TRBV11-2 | CASSLPSWGLLQYEQYF | TGTGCCAGCAGCTTACCCTCATGGGGTCTCCTACAATACGAGCAGTACTTC
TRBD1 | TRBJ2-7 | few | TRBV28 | CASSHGDRGYYEQYF | TGTGCCAGCAGCCACGGGGACAGGGGGTACTACGAGCAGTACTTC
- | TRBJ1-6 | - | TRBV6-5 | CASSYSGGPQTGSPLHF | TGTGCCAGCAGTTACAGTGGCGGGCCTCAAACGGGTTCACCCCTCCACTTT
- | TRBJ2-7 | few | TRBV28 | CASRSDGEQYF | TGTGCCAGCAGGTCGGACGGTGAGCAGTACTTC
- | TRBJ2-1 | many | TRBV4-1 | CASSQSSGVEQFF | TGCGCCAGCAGCCAATCATCGGGGGTGGAGCAGTTCTTC
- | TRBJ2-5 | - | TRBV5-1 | CASSLGSGPQETQYF | TGCGCCAGCAGCTTGGGGAGCGGCCCCCAAGAGACCCAGTACTTC
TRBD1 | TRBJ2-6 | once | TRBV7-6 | CASSSDRGLLGANVRTF | TGTGCCAGCAGCTCGGACAGGGGGCTACTTGGGGCCAACGTCCGGACTTTC
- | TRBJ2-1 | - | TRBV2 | CASLRDMYEQFF | TGTGCCAGCTTGCGGGATATGTATGAGCAGTTCTTC
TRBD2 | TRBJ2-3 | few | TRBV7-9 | CASSLGQAGSRTDTQYF | TGTGCCAGCAGCTTAGGGCAAGCGGGATCCCGCACAGATACGCAGTATTTT
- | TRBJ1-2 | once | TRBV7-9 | CASGPADRPNYGYTF | TGTGCCAGCGGCCCCGCCGACAGGCCTAACTATGGCTACACCTTC
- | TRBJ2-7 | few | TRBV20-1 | CSAQLAGKSGYEQYF | TGCAGTGCTCAGCTGGCAGGTAAAAGCGGCTACGAGCAGTACTTC
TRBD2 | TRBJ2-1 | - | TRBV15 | CATSREASGGYNEQFF | TGTGCCACCAGCAGAGAGGCTAGCGGGGGTTACAATGAGCAGTTCTTC
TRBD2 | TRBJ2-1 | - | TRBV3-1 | CASSQGTSEHNEQFF | TGTGCCAGCAGCCAAGGGACTAGCGAACACAATGAGCAGTTCTTC
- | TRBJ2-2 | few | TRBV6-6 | CASRPSNTGELFF | TGTGCCAGTCGACCGTCGAACACCGGGGAGCTGTTTTTT
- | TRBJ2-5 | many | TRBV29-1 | CSVSRGGEETQYF | TGCAGCGTTTCGAGGGGGGGAGAGGAGACCCAGTACTTC